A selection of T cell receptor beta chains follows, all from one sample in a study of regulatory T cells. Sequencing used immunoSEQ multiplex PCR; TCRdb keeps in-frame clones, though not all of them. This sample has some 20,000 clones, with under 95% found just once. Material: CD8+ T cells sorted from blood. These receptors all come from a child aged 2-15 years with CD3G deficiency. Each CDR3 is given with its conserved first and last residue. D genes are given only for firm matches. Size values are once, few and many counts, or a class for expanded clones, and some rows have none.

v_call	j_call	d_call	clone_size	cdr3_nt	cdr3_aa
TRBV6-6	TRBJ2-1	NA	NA	TGTGCCAGCAGTTTTGGGGGTATCCACAATGAGCAGTTCTTC	CASSFGGIHNEQFF
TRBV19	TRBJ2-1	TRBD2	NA	TGTGCCAGTAGTATAAGACTAGCGGGAGTGTATGAGCAGTTCTTC	CASSIRLAGVYEQFF
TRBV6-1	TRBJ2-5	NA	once	TGTGCCAGCAGCTTACAGGGTCAAGAGACCCAGTACTTC	CASSLQGQETQYF
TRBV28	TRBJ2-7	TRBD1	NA	TGTGCCAGCAGTTTAAGGTGGGACAGGGGGAGGTACGAGCAGTACTTC	CASSLRWDRGRYEQYF
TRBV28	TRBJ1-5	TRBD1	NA	TGTGCCAGCGCCGGAAACAGGGGGCAGCCCCAGCATTTT	CASAGNRGQPQHF
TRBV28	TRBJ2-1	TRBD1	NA	TGTGCCAGCAGTTCGGACAGGGTTCTATACAATGAGCAGTTCTTC	CASSSDRVLYNEQFF
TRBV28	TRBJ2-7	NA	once	TGTGCCAGCAGTTTGGGGCAGCGGTTCTACGAGCAGTACTTC	CASSLGQRFYEQYF
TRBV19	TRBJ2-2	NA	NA	TGTGCCAGTAGTCCTTTAACGGGACACACCGGGGAGCTGTTTTTT	CASSPLTGHTGELFF
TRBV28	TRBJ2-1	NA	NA	TGTGCCAGCAGTTCCTTGGCAGGGGCGTATATCAATGAGCAGTTCTTC	CASSSLAGAYINEQFF
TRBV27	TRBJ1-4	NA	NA	TGTGCCAGCAGCCCCCTTTATGCAACTAATGAAAAACTGTTTTTT	CASSPLYATNEKLFF
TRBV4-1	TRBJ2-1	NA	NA	TGCGCCAGCAGCCAAGAGGGGGGCGGGAGTCGGCATGAGCAGTTCTTC	CASSQEGGGSRHEQFF
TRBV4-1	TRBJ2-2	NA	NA	TGCGCCAGCAGCCAAAGGGAGACTGCCCTTACCGGGGAGCTGTTTTTT	CASSQRETALTGELFF
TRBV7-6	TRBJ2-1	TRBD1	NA	TGTGCCAGCAGTCCTGGGCAGGGGGTGAATGAGCAGTTCTTC	CASSPGQGVNEQFF
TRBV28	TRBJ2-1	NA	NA	TGTGCCAGCAGTTTATACAATGAGCAGTTCTTC	CASSLYNEQFF
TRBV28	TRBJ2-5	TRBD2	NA	TGTGCCAGCAGTCCCCGTAGCGGGGCCCAAGAGACCCAGTACTTC	CASSPRSGAQETQYF
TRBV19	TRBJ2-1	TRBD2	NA	TGTGCCAGTAGTATTAGCGGGGGCGCGGCGGAGCAGTTCTTC	CASSISGGAAEQFF
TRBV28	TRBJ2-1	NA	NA	TGTGCCAGCTCATTAGCGGCATACAATGAGCAGTTCTTC	CASSLAAYNEQFF
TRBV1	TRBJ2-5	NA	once	TGCACCAGCAGCCGCAAACATGAAAAGACCCAGTACTTC	CTSSRKHEKTQYF
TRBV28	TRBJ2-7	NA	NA	TGTGCCAGCAGTTCCGGGGGCGGCGGCGAGCAGTACTTC	CASSSGGGGEQYF
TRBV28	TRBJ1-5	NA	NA	TGTGCCAGCAGTCAAGTATATAGCAATCAGCCCCAGCATTTT	CASSQVYSNQPQHF
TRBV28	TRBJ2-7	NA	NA	TGTGCCAGCAGTTTAAGGGGACATCACTCCAACGAGCAGTACTTC	CASSLRGHHSNEQYF
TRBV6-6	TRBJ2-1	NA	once	TGTGCCAGCATCGGCGCAGGAGGGGGTGAGCAGTTCTTC	CASIGAGGGEQFF